This TCR beta chain was sequenced for a study of cytomegalovirus exposure and HLA in healthy donors. Sequenced by immunoSEQ multiplex PCR; TCRdb stores in-frame clones only, minus some. The data contain around 150,000 clones, over 85% of them singletons. Material for sequencing was PBMCs. This clonotype was obtained from a man younger than 35 in good health and CMV-seropositive.

CDR3 sequence (DNA): TGTGCCAGCAGCTTGGGACTAGCGGGAAGGCGAGATACGCAGTATTTT. Residues: CASSLGLAGRRDTQYF. The V call is TRBV5-4, the J call TRBJ2-3, with 11 bases identical to TRBD2. This CDR3 spans 16 amino acids. Per germline, CDR1 SGHNT and CDR2 YYREEE (reference sequence). With 0 bases clipped from V and 5 bases from J, the junction kept 5 bases outside the gene matches.